A single sample gave rise to the 32 T cell receptor beta chains below, sequenced in a study of blood T cell repertoires in COVID-19. Assay used: immunoSEQ multiplex PCR; TCRdb lists only in-frame clones, some missing. The sample includes fewer than 400,000 clones, 75% to 90% of them seen just once. Sequencing was carried out using PBMCs or T cells enriched from blood (not recorded which). The receptors come from a woman between 25 and 40 years old who had been exposed to COVID-19.

The V call is TRBV4-3, the J call TRBJ1-1; TRBD1 is a possible D gene (6 bases). The V and J ends lost 0 bases and 7 bases respectively, with 15 bases between them. This CDR3 is built from 15 residues. Germline V lookup: CDR1 LGHNA, CDR2 YSLEER. The CDR3 sequence is CASSQEGAGADEAFF. The CDR3 DNA sequence: TGCGCCAGCAGCCAAGAAGGGGCGGGGGCAGATGAAGCTTTCTTT.

The chain is built from TRBV2 and TRBJ1-2, with D possibly being TRBD1 (5 bases). CDR1 SNHLY and CDR2 FYNNEI come from the germline V gene. The CDR3 has 12 residues. The ends were cut back, 8 bases at V and 7 bases at J, with 14 bases in the middle. The CDR3 protein is CASLMDISGYTF. Here the CDR3 DNA reads TGTGCCAGCTTAATGGACATCTCTGGCTACACCTTC.

The chain is built from TRBV7-9 and TRBJ2-7; 7 bases are a match to TRBD2. V was pared by 10 bases and J by 3 bases, with 6 bases of the junction left unmatched. From germline, CDR1 is SEHNR and CDR2 FQNEAQ (reference sequence). The CDR3 is made up of 12 amino acids. The CDR3 protein is CAITRGDYEQYF. The CDR3 DNA reads TGTGCCATTACCCGGGGGGACTACGAGCAGTACTTC.

This chain joins TRBV7-3 and TRBJ2-7, with 10 bases identical to TRBD2. The CDR3 length is 15 residues. V lost 0 bases and J lost 1; bases outside the gene matches: 0. Germline CDR1 reads SGHTA; CDR2 reads FQGTGA. In DNA form, the CDR3 reads TGTGCCAGCAGCTTAACGACTAGCGGGTCCTACGAGCAGTACTTC. It yields the protein CASSLTTSGSYEQYF.

The rearrangement uses TRBV28 and TRBJ1-5; no clear D gene. The CDR3 runs to 16 residues. CDR1 is MDHEN, CDR2 SYDVKM, per germline. Trimming removed 4 bases at V and 0 bases at J, with 13 bases between. CDR3 sequence: CASSSKDWYSNQPQHF. The DNA of the CDR3 is TGTGCCAGCAGTTCAAAGGACTGGTATAGCAATCAGCCCCAGCATTTT.

The chain couples TRBV28 to TRBJ2-3; the D gene is possibly TRBD1 (6 bases). This CDR3 region has 16 residues. Deletions cut 3 bases from V and 8 bases from J, with 21 bases between. Germline V CDR1 and CDR2: MDHEN, SYDVKM. Here the CDR3 reads CASSLIWWGPEVTQYF. DNA for the CDR3: TGTGCCAGCAGTTTGATCTGGTGGGGGCCAGAGGTTACGCAGTATTTT.

This clone came up a few times. Other DNA sequences from this sample encode an identical CDR3 as well. The chain recombines TRBV28 with TRBJ1-2; D not certain. CDR1 is MDHEN, CDR2 SYDVKM, per germline. This CDR3 is built from 13 residues. V lost 1 base to trimming and J lost 2 bases, with 5 bases between them. The CDR3 nucleotides read TGTGCCAGCAGTTTATCCAGAAACTATGGCTACACCTTC. This codes for CASSLSRNYGYTF.

J is TRBJ1-6 and V is TRBV27; unclear D gene. The length of the CDR3 is 12 residues. V lost 8 bases, J lost 11 bases, and 13 bases lay in between. From germline, CDR1 is MNHEY and CDR2 SMNVEV (reference sequence). This CDR3 reads CASPLRGTPLHF. As DNA, the CDR3 is TGTGCCAGCCCTCTCCGCGGTACACCCCTCCACTTT.

The chain links TRBV19 to TRBJ1-2; D unclear. The CDR3 has 14 residues. Trimming took off 7 bases at V and 3 bases at J, with 15 bases between the two ends. Germline-derived CDR1 and CDR2 are LNHDA and SQIVND (reference sequence). CDR3 in DNA: TGTGCCAGTAACGCAGCGATGCATCACTATGGCTACACCTTC. Amino acid sequence: CASNAAMHHYGYTF.

This clone was picked up one time. The V and J genes are TRBV9 and TRBJ2-1; 8 positions agree with TRBD1. The CDR3 is made up of 12 amino acids. Germline CDR1 is SGDLS and CDR2 is YYNGEE. The V gene end was trimmed by 6 bases and the J gene end by 8 bases; junction bases not matched to a gene: 4. CDR3 nucleotides: TGTGCCAGCACGGACAGGGAGGATGAGCAGTTCTTC. Encoded protein: CASTDREDEQFF. Using reference TRBV9 and TRBJ2-1 for the parts outside the CDR3, the full variable domain is DSGVTQTPKHLITATGQRVTLRCSPRSGDLSVYWYQQSLDQGLQFLIQYYNGEERAKGNILERFSAQQFPDLHSELNLSSLELGDSALYFCASTDREDEQFFGPGTRLTVL.

The rearrangement uses TRBV5-1 and TRBJ1-6; no reliable D call. This CDR3 contains 14 residues. The V and J ends lost 2 bases and 7 bases respectively, with 10 bases between them. The germline V gene has CDR1 SGHRS and CDR2 YFSETQ. The CDR3 DNA follows: TGCGCCAGCAGCTTCGACATTAACAATTCACCCCTCCACTTT. Amino acids: CASSFDINNSPLHF.

This chain joins TRBV7-8 and TRBJ2-5; a possible D gene is TRBD2 (5 bases). Trimming took 2 bases from V and 2 from J, leaving 15 bases between them. The CDR3 has 16 residues. Germline values: CDR1 SGHVS, CDR2 FQNEAQ. The CDR3 DNA sequence: TGTGCCAGCAGCTTAACCTCGGGATTTGGGCAAGAGACCCAGTACTTC. As protein: CASSLTSGFGQETQYF.

The chain links TRBV5-5 to TRBJ2-1, with D maybe TRBD2 (6 bases). The V end lost 3 bases, the J end lost 3 bases, and 10 bases lay between the germline ends. The CDR3 spans 14 residues. The germline CDR1 and CDR2 sequences are SGHKS and YYEKEE (reference sequence). For the CDR3, the DNA is TGTGCCAGCAGCTCGTGGGGGGACTACAATGAGCAGTTCTTC. This sequence encodes CASSSWGDYNEQFF. The entire variable domain, with the rest obtained from reference TRBV5-5 and TRBJ2-1, is as follows: DAGVTQSPTHLIKTRGQQVTLRCSPISGHKSVSWYQQVLGQGPQFIFQYYEKEERGRGNFPDRFSARQFPNYSSELNVNALLLGDSALYLCASSSWGDYNEQFFGPGTRLTVL.

The J gene is TRBJ1-1, the V gene TRBV2; D unresolved. The germline V and J ends were trimmed by 7 bases and 2 bases, with 5 bases remaining between them. The CDR3 contains 11 residues. Germline-derived CDR1 and CDR2 are SNHLY and FYNNEI. The CDR3 protein is CASIKNTEAFF. As DNA, the CDR3 is TGTGCCAGCATAAAAAACACTGAAGCTTTCTTT.

The chain is built from TRBV24-1 and TRBJ1-1; D gene unclear. This CDR3 has 13 amino acids. The germline V and J ends were trimmed by 1 base and 3 bases, with 5 bases remaining between them. Germline V gene data show CDR1 as KGHDR and CDR2 as SFDVKD. This CDR3 reads CATSDFPYTEAFF. The DNA of the CDR3 is TGTGCCACCAGTGATTTTCCATACACTGAAGCTTTCTTT.

The table lists this clone with a count of one. The rearrangement links TRBV28 to TRBJ2-1, with TRBD1 as a possible D gene (5 bases). The CDR3 spans 15 residues. CDR1 is MDHEN, CDR2 SYDVKM, per germline. The ends were cut back, 7 bases at V and 1 base at J, with 14 bases in the middle. The CDR3 protein is CASKFRTPSYNEQFF. The DNA of the CDR3 is TGTGCCAGCAAATTCCGGACACCATCCTACAATGAGCAGTTCTTC.

The chain uses TRBV19 and TRBJ1-5; a weak D match, TRBD1 (5 bases). The V gene lost 3 bases and the J gene lost 6 bases, with 12 bases spanning the gap. Germline CDR1 reads LNHDA; CDR2 reads SQIVND (reference sequence). The CDR3 runs to 14 residues. The CDR3 DNA follows: TGTGCCAGTAGTATTAATAATGGGGCTCAGCCCCAGCATTTT. It is translated as CASSINNGAQPQHF. Full variable domain (missing parts from reference TRBV19 and TRBJ1-5): DGGITQSPKYLFRKEGQNVTLSCEQNLNHDAMYWYRQDPGQGLRLIYYSQIVNDFQKGDIAEGYSVSREKKESFPLTVTSAQKNPTAFYLCASSINNGAQPQHFGDGTRLSIL.

V gene TRBV19 combines with J gene TRBJ1-1, with D possibly being TRBD1 (5 bases). The CDR3 consists of 13 residues. Germline V gives CDR1 LNHDA, CDR2 SQIVND (reference sequence). V lost 9 bases and J 2 bases, leaving 13 bases between the germline ends. CDR3 sequence reads: CASRVFGNTEAFF. The CDR3 DNA follows: TGTGCCAGCAGGGTGTTTGGAAACACTGAAGCTTTCTTT.

This clone showed up just once. This chain joins TRBV27 and TRBJ2-1, with a tentative D call TRBD1 (5 bases). The V gene's germline CDR1 is MNHEY and CDR2 SMNVEV (reference sequence). The CDR3 spans 15 residues. The V end lost 2 bases, the J end lost 7 bases, and 15 bases lay between the germline ends. DNA for the CDR3: TGTGCCAGCAGTTTAGTGGGAAAAAACAGGAATGAGCAGTTCTTC. Residues: CASSLVGKNRNEQFF.

The V call is TRBV15, the J call TRBJ2-1, with 9 nucleotides matching TRBD1. The V gene's germline CDR1 is LNHNV and CDR2 YYDKDF (reference sequence). The CDR3 covers 16 residues. The V and J ends lost 5 bases and 7 bases, in that order; junction bases with no gene match: 12. CDR3 nucleotides: TGTGCCACCAGCCACTCCGGGACAGGGTGGGATAATGAGCAGTTCTTC. Its protein product is CATSHSGTGWDNEQFF. Variable domain in full (rest from reference TRBV15 and TRBJ2-1): DAMVIQNPRYQVTQFGKPVTLSCSQTLNHNVMYWYQQKSSQAPKLLFHYYDKDFNNEADTPDNFQSRRPNTSFCFLDIRSPGLGDTAMYLCATSHSGTGWDNEQFFGPGTRLTVL.

This chain uses TRBV5-6 with TRBJ2-5; 7 positions match TRBD1. The junction had 9 bases not matched to a gene; V was cut back by 3 bases and J by 1 base. This CDR3 spans 16 amino acids. The germline gives CDR1 SGHDT, CDR2 YYEEEE. The CDR3 protein is CASSSQYGTAQETQYF. CDR3 coding DNA: TGTGCCAGCAGCTCGCAATATGGGACAGCCCAAGAGACCCAGTACTTC. The complete variable domain, with remaining parts taken from reference TRBV5-6 and TRBJ2-5, reads DAGVTQSPTHLIKTRGQQVTLRCSPKSGHDTVSWYQQALGQGPQFIFQYYEEEERQRGNFPDRFSGHQFPNYSSELNVNALLLGDSALYLCASSSQYGTAQETQYFGPGTRLLVL.

This chain connects TRBV20-1 to TRBJ2-1; D unresolved. V shed 3 bases and J shed 0 bases, with 9 bases lying between them. The CDR3 has 14 amino acids. Germline V lookup: CDR1 DFQATT, CDR2 SNEGSKA (reference sequence). This chain's CDR3 is CSASLESSYNEQFF. The CDR3 nucleotides read TGCAGTGCTAGTCTGGAGAGCTCCTACAATGAGCAGTTCTTC.

This rearrangement joins TRBV30 to TRBJ2-1; tentative D call: TRBD2 (6 bases). CDR3 size: 15 residues. The germline V and J ends were trimmed by 0 bases and 5 bases, with 14 bases remaining between them. From germline, CDR1 is GTSNPN and CDR2 SVGIG (reference sequence). The CDR3, as DNA: TGTGCCTGGAGTGTAGGGACTTCGGAAGACAATGAGCAGTTCTTC. Residues: CAWSVGTSEDNEQFF.

This chain connects TRBV27 to TRBJ2-3; TRBD2 aligns across 9 bases. Germline CDR1 reads MNHEY; CDR2 reads SMNVEV (reference sequence). This CDR3 has 16 amino acids. J gave up 0 bases and V 5 bases, and 6 bases lay outside the gene matches. Written as DNA, the CDR3 is TGTGCCAGCAGTCCCGGGAGCGGGGGGAGCACAGATACGCAGTATTTT. Translated, it gives CASSPGSGGSTDTQYF.

The rearrangement uses TRBV12-3 or TRBV12-4 and TRBJ2-2; perhaps TRBD2 as D (6 bases). V lost 7 bases and J lost 8, with 11 bases in between. The CDR3 spans 12 residues. CDR3 sequence: CASTFRGGELFF. In DNA, the CDR3 is TGTGCCAGCACCTTTCGGGGGGGGGAGCTGTTTTTT.

V usage is TRBV7-8 and J usage is TRBJ1-2, with 8 bases that match TRBD1. V lost 2 bases and J lost 5; bases outside the gene matches: 13. Looked up from germline, CDR1 is SGHVS and CDR2 is FQNEAQ. This CDR3 has 17 amino acids. CDR3 sequence: CASSLPLGQATVYGYTF. CDR3 sequence (DNA): TGTGCCAGCAGCTTACCCCTGGGACAGGCGACTGTGTATGGCTACACCTTC.

The genes are TRBV14 and TRBJ2-7; the D gene is possibly TRBD1 (5 bases). The ends were cut back, 4 bases at V and 0 bases at J, with 13 bases in the middle. Per germline, CDR1 SGHDN and CDR2 FVKESK. The CDR3 contains 15 residues. The CDR3 region has the DNA TGTGCCAGCAGCCCCGAGGTTGGACACTCCTACGAGCAGTACTTC. This translates into CASSPEVGHSYEQYF.

This sequence joins TRBV18 and TRBJ1-6; 7 nucleotides match TRBD1. Trimming at V came to 5 bases and at J to 6 bases, leaving 4 bases not matched to a gene. The germline CDR1 and CDR2 sequences are KGHSH and LQKENI. There are 14 residues in the CDR3. The CDR3 region has the DNA TGTGCCAGCTCAACACGACAGGGTAATTCACCCCTCCACTTT. Its protein product is CASSTRQGNSPLHF.

The chain couples TRBV7-9 to TRBJ1-4; the D is unclear. There are 15 residues in the CDR3. V was cut by 2 bases and J by 0 bases, with 7 bases left in between. Germline V gene lookup returns CDR1 SEHNR and CDR2 FQNEAQ (reference sequence). The CDR3 DNA reads as TGTGCCAGCAGCTTAAATGCGGCAACTAATGAAAAACTGTTTTTT. This translates into CASSLNAATNEKLFF.

The V and J genes are TRBV6-5 and TRBJ2-3; maybe TRBD2 (5 bases). The V gene's germline CDR1 is MNHEY and CDR2 SVGAGI. This CDR3 is 15 amino acids long. Trimming took 3 bases from V and 3 from J, leaving 13 bases between them. The CDR3 sequence is CASSYQGSSTDTQYF. The CDR3 bases are TGTGCCAGCAGTTATCAAGGGAGTAGTACAGATACGCAGTATTTT.

J is TRBJ1-2 and V is TRBV20-1, with 8 positions matching TRBD1. This CDR3 has 12 residues. V shed 3 bases and J 10 bases; nucleotides not matched to a gene: 7. Germline CDR1 and CDR2: DFQATT and SNEGSKA (reference sequence). The CDR3 region has the DNA TGCAGTGCTAGTCGCAGGGGGCAGGACTACACCTTC. Its protein product is CSASRRGQDYTF.

J is TRBJ1-2 and V is TRBV3-1 (or the pseudogene TRBV3-2), with TRBD1 matching 7 bases. CDR1 and CDR2 (germline): LGHDT, YNNKEL (reference sequence). V shed 4 bases, J shed 4 bases, and the junction held 9 bases outside the gene matches. This CDR3 has 15 residues. The CDR3 protein is CASSRRQGSGYGYTF. As DNA, the CDR3 is TGTGCCAGCAGCCGACGACAGGGTTCCGGCTATGGCTACACCTTC.